The source of this TCR beta chain is a study of blood T cell repertoires in COVID-19. At the level of the study: Samples taken during acute and convalescent COVID-19 were collected in the United States, Italy and Spain. PBMCs, B-cell-depleted T cells, or T cells provided the cDNA or gDNA that made up the material.

How the authors handled the data: Amplification of reference gene primers provided the estimated nucleated cell counts. Profiled with immunoSEQ multiplex PCR; TCRdb holds only in-frame clones, not every one. D and trimming were read from the DNA, whereas the V and J calls and clone size are those reported in that table. The sample lists around 100,000 clones, approximately 70% seen once, with 5% to 6.5% in the top ten. The CDR3 is 15 residues long. The germline gives CDR1 WNHNN, CDR2 SYGVQD (reference sequence). V lost 1 base and J lost 7; bases outside the gene matches: 5. The sequencing sample was made of peripheral blood. The chain recombines TRBV10-1 with TRBJ2-1; 9 bases match TRBD2. The TCR originated in an elderly man with acute or convalescent COVID-19. CDR3 sequence reads: CASSEFAGGLNEQFF. The CDR3 DNA sequence: TGCGCCAGCAGTGAGTTCGCGGGAGGGCTTAATGAGCAGTTCTTC.